Described below is a single T cell receptor (beta chain) sequence and its context. The antigen is unknown. The data are from a study of T cells in Graves' hyperthyroidism and ophthalmopathy. Unmatched junction bases numbered 5, after V lost 7 bases and J lost 5 bases. The CDR3 covers 14 residues. Germline V gene sequence: CDR1 MGHRA, CDR2 YSYEKL. RNA transcripts provided the source from which TCR beta CDR3 regions were amplified. The HTBI set primed first-round TCR CDR3 RT-PCR. TCRdb re-derived calls from the multiplex PCR reads in MiXCR, one entry per CDR3 protein. The data show 750,000 to 900,000 distinct CDR3 sequences, about two fifths seen once. Study-wide results and limits: The authors' 13 V-J model separated ophthalmopathy from stable hyperthyroidism.

Calling Graves' hyperthyroidism stable meant ophthalmopathy did not progress within 18 months. Hyperthyroidism, newly diagnosed and lasting under 2 months, affected patients aged 18 to 65. About 10 ml of fresh peripheral blood supplied the PBMCs. Material: blood. The V call is TRBV4-1, the J call TRBJ2-5; TRBD2 agrees at 12 bases. The clonotype was recovered from a man aged 18 to 30 with Graves' hyperthyroidism. The DNA for the CDR3 is TGCGCCAGCACGGCTAGCGGGGGGGAGGAGACCCAGTACTTC. This gives the protein CASTASGGEETQYF.